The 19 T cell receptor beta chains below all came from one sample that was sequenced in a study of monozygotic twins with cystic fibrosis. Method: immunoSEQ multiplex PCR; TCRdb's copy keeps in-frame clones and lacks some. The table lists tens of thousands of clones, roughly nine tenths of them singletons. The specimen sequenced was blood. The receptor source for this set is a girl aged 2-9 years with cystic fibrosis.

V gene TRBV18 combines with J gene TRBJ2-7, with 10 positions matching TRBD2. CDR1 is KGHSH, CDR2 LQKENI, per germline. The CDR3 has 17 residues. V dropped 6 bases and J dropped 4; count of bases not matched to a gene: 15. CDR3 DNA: TGTGCCAGCTCCCGAGTAGCCCTAGCGGGGGTTAATTACGAGCAGTACTTC. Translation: CASSRVALAGVNYEQYF. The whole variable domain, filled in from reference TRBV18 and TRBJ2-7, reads NAGVMQNPRHLVRRRGQEARLRCSPMKGHSHVYWYRQLPEEGLKFMVYLQKENIIDESGMPKERFSAEFPKEGPSILRIQQVVRGDSAAYFCASSRVALAGVNYEQYFGPGTRLTVT.

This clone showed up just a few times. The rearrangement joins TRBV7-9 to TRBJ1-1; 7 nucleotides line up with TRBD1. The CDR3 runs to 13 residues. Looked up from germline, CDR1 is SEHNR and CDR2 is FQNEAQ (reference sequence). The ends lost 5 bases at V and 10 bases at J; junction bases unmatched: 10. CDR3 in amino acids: CASSTRDSRRAFF. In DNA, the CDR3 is TGTGCCAGCAGCACCAGGGACAGCAGGCGAGCTTTCTTT.

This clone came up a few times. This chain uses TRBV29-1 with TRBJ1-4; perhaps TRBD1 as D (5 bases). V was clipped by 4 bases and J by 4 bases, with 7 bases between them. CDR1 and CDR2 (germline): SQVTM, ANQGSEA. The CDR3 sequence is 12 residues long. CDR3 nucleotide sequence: TGCAGCGTTGGACAGAGTAATGAAAAACTGTTTTTT. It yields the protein CSVGQSNEKLFF. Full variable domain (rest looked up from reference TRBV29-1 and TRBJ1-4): SAVISQKPSRDICQRGTSLTIQCQVDSQVTMMFWYRQQPGQSLTLIATANQGSEATYESGFVIDKFPISRPNLTFSTLTVSNMSPEDSSIYLCSVGQSNEKLFFGSGTQLSVL.

This CDR3 is CASSLAGHSYEQYF. As DNA, the CDR3 is TGTGCCAGCAGCTTAGCCGGACACTCCTACGAGCAGTACTTC. This chain uses TRBV7-9 with TRBJ2-7, with D maybe TRBD1 (5 bases). This CDR3 has 14 residues. Per the germline V gene, CDR1 is SEHNR and CDR2 is FQNEAQ (reference sequence). Trimming pared 0 bases from V and 0 bases from J, leaving 6 bases between.

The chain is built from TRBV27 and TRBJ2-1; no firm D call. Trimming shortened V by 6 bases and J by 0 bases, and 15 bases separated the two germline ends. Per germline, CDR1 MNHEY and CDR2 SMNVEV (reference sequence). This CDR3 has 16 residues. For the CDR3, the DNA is TGTGCCAGCAGCCCTAGGCAGGTGAGCTCCTACAATGAGCAGTTCTTC. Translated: CASSPRQVSSYNEQFF.

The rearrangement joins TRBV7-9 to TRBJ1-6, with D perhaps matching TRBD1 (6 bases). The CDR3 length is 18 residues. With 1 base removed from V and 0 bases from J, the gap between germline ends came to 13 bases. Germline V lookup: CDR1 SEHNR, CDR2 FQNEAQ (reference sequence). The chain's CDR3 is CASSLGTDRASYNSPLHF. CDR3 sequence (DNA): TGTGCCAGCAGCTTAGGGACGGACAGAGCCTCCTATAATTCACCCCTCCACTTT. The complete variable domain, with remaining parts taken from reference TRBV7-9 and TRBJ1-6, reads DTGVSQNPRHKITKRGQNVTFRCDPISEHNRLYWYRQTLGQGPEFLTYFQNEAQLEKSRLLSDRFSAERPKGSFSTLEIQRTEQGDSAMYLCASSLGTDRASYNSPLHFGNGTRLTVT.

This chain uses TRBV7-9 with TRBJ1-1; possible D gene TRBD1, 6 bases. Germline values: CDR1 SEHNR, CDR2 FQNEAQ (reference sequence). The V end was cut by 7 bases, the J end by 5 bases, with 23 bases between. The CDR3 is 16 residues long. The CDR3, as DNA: TGTGCCAGCACCGTCAGGGGAGGGGGTATCGAGACTGAAGCTTTCTTT. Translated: CASTVRGGGIETEAFF.

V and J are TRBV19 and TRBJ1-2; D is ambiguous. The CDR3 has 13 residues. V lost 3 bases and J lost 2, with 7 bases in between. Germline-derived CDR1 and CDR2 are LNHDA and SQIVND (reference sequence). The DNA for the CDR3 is TGTGCCAGTAGTATTGGAAGAAACTATGGCTACACCTTC. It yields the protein CASSIGRNYGYTF.

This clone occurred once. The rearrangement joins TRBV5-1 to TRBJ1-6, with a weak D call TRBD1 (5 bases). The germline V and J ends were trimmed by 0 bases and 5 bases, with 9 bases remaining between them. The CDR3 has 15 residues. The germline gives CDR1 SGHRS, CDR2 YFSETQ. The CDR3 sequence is CASSLETANNSPLHF. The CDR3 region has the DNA TGCGCCAGCAGCTTGGAGACAGCTAATAATTCACCCCTCCACTTT.

CDR3 sequence: CAWSVTRGTEAFF. The DNA of the CDR3 is TGTGCCTGGAGTGTAACCAGAGGGACTGAAGCTTTCTTT. The chain uses TRBV30 and TRBJ1-1; no clear D. V lost 0 bases and J lost 5, with 10 bases in between. Germline assignment: CDR1 GTSNPN and CDR2 SVGIG (reference sequence). The CDR3 covers 13 residues.

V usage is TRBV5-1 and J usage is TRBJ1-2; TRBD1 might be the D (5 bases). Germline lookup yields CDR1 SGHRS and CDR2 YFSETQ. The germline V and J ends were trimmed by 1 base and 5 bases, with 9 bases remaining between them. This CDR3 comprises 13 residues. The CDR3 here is CASSLPQGYGYTF. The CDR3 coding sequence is TGCGCCAGCAGCTTGCCTCAGGGATATGGCTACACCTTC.

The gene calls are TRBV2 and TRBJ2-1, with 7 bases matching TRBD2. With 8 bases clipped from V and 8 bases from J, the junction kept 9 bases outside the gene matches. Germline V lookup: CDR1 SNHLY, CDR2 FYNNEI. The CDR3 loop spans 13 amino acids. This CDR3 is CASRRDYGDEQFF. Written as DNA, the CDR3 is TGTGCCAGCCGCCGGGACTATGGGGATGAGCAGTTCTTC.

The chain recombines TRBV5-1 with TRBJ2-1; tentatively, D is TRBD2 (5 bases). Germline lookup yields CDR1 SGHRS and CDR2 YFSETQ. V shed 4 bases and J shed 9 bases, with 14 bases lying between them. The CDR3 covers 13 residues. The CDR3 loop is CASSLALVVEQFF. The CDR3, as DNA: TGCGCCAGCAGCCTAGCCCTCGTAGTTGAGCAGTTCTTC.

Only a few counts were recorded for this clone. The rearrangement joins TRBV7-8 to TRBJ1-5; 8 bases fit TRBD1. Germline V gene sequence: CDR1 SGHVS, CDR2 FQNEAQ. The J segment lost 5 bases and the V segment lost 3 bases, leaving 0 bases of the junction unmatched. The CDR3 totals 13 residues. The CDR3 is CASSFRGHQPQHF. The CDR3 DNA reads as TGTGCCAGCAGCTTCAGGGGGCATCAGCCCCAGCATTTT. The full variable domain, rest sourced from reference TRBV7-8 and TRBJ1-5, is GAGVSQSPRYKVAKRGQDVALRCDPISGHVSLFWYQQALGQGPEFLTYFQNEAQLDKSGLPSDRFFAERPEGSVSTLKIQRTQQEDSAVYLCASSFRGHQPQHFGDGTRLSIL.

The CDR3 DNA sequence: TGTGCCAGCAGTTACGATGACTACGAGCAGTACTTC. This translates into CASSYDDYEQYF. The J gene is TRBJ2-7, the V gene TRBV6-5, with D unresolved. Per the germline V gene, CDR1 is MNHEY and CDR2 is SVGAGI. The V gene lost 2 bases and the J gene lost 3 bases, with 5 bases spanning the gap. The CDR3 is 12 residues long.

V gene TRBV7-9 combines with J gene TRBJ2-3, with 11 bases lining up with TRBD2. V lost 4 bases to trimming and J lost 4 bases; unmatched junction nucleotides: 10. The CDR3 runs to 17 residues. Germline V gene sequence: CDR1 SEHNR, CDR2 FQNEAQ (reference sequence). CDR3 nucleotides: TGTGCCAGCAGCTCCCCGACTAGCGGGGACCGAGCAGATACGCAGTATTTT. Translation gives CASSSPTSGDRADTQYF. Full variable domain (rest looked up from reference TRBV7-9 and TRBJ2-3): DTGVSQNPRHKITKRGQNVTFRCDPISEHNRLYWYRQTLGQGPEFLTYFQNEAQLEKSRLLSDRFSAERPKGSFSTLEIQRTEQGDSAMYLCASSSPTSGDRADTQYFGPGTRLTVL.

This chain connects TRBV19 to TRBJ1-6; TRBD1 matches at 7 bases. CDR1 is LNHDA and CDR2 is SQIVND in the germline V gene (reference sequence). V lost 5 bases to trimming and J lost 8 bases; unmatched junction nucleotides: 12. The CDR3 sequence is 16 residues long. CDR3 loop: CASSLSDRKTYSPLHF. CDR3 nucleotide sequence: TGTGCCAGTAGTCTTTCGGACAGGAAGACTTATTCACCCCTCCACTTT.

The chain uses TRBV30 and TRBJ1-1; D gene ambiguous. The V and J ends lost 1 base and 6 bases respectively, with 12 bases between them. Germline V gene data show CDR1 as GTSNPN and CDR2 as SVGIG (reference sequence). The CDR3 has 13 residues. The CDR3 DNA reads TGTGCCTGGAGTGGACCTCTCTTATCTGAAGCTTTCTTT. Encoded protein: CAWSGPLLSEAFF.

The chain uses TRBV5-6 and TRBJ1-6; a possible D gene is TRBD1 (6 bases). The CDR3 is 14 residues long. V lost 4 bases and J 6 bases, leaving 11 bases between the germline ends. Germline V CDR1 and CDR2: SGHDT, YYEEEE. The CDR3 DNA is TGTGCCAGCAGCGGGGGGCTCGGTAATTCACCCCTCCACTTT. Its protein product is CASSGGLGNSPLHF. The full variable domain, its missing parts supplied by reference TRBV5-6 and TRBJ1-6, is DAGVTQSPTHLIKTRGQQVTLRCSPKSGHDTVSWYQQALGQGPQFIFQYYEEEERQRGNFPDRFSGHQFPNYSSELNVNALLLGDSALYLCASSGGLGNSPLHFGNGTRLTVT.